These 5 T cell receptor beta chains share one sample of origin, sequenced in a study of T-cell memory formation after mild COVID-19. TCRdb reprocessed the 5' RACE reads via MiXCR and lists one record per CDR3 protein. Seen here are roughly 450,000 distinct CDR3 sequences, more than 15% observed once, and the top ten hold about 22%. The sequencing input was PBMCs or a T cell subset sorted from them (not recorded which). The source is a man aged 18 to 29 who had mild COVID-19 (a few samples of this study predate the infection). Cell type and time point are not known.

The chain links TRBV20-1 to TRBJ2-1, with TRBD1 identical over 9 bases. CDR1 and CDR2 (germline): DFQATT, SNEGSKA (reference sequence). This CDR3 is 15 amino acids long. The CDR3 region has the DNA TGCAGCGTCCTTCCCGGGACAGGGAAGGACAATGAGCAGTTCTTC. This codes for CSVLPGTGKDNEQFF.

The chain is built from TRBV7-2 and TRBJ2-2; the match to TRBD2 covers 7 bases. The germline CDR1 and CDR2 sequences are SGHTA and FQGNSA. The CDR3 consists of 15 residues. The J segment lost 8 bases and the V segment lost 3 bases, leaving 9 bases of the junction unmatched. CDR3 in amino acids: CASSLGGGPHGELFF. DNA of the CDR3: TGTGCCAGCAGCTTGGGCGGGGGACCCCATGGGGAGCTGTTTTTT.

This clonotype came up a few times. The chain joins TRBV2 to TRBJ2-1; TRBD1 is a possible D gene (6 bases). CDR3 length equals 14 residues. CDR1 SNHLY and CDR2 FYNNEI come from the germline V gene. V lost 8 bases, J lost 7 bases, and 18 bases lay in between. The CDR3 is CASGRSGTRNEQFF. CDR3 bases: TGTGCCAGCGGTCGGTCAGGGACAAGGAATGAGCAGTTCTTC.

The gene calls are TRBV6-1 and TRBJ1-2; D gene uncertain. Per germline, CDR1 MNHNS and CDR2 SASEGT. CDR3 length: 11 residues. V shed 10 bases and J shed 5 bases, with 11 bases lying between them. The CDR3 coding sequence is TGTGCCACCCGGACTCAGTATGGCTACACCTTC. It is translated as CATRTQYGYTF.

This clonotype occurred a few times. V usage is TRBV18 and J usage is TRBJ1-4; a weak D match, TRBD1 (5 bases). Trimming left V 5 bases short and J 3 bases short, with 10 bases between. CDR3 length equals 14 residues. The germline gives CDR1 KGHSH, CDR2 LQKENI. The CDR3 sequence is CASSIQVPNEKLFF. CDR3 in DNA: TGTGCCAGCTCAATACAGGTGCCTAATGAAAAACTGTTTTTT. Full variable domain (remainder filled in from reference TRBV18 and TRBJ1-4): NAGVMQNPRHLVRRRGQEARLRCSPMKGHSHVYWYRQLPEEGLKFMVYLQKENIIDESGMPKERFSAEFPKEGPSILRIQQVVRGDSAAYFCASSIQVPNEKLFFGSGTQLSVL.